These T cell receptor beta chains were read from a single sample in a study of T-cell reconstitution after alpha-beta-depleted transplantation in children. A single record per CDR3 protein comes from TCRdb applying MiXCR to the PCR reads. Of 450,000 to 550,000 distinct CDR3 sequences listed, around 10% are singletons. Here the sequenced sample was PBMCs, mostly from graft donor cells, taken 180 days after TCRalphabeta/CD19-depleted stem cell transplant. Receptors originate from a female patient aged 2-9 years who had a stem cell transplant for aplastic anemia, so the T cells may come from the graft donor. Both conserved end residues are part of each CDR3. Each record gives: V gene, J gene, D gene, clone size, CDR3 protein, CDR3 DNA. A D gene is named only where the DNA matches it firmly. Some rows mark clone size as missing; the rest say once, few, many or name a class of expanded clone.

V gene: TRBV12-3/TRBV12-4
J gene: TRBJ1-1
D gene: -
clone size: -
CDR3 protein: CASSFSGSPLEAFF
CDR3 DNA: TGTGCCAGCAGTTTTTCGGGATCCCCACTTGAAGCTTTCTTT

V gene: TRBV12-3/TRBV12-4
J gene: TRBJ2-2
D gene: -
clone size: -
CDR3 protein: CASSFRFGELFF
CDR3 DNA: TGTGCCAGCAGTTTCCGGTTTGGGGAGCTGTTTTTT

V gene: TRBV5-1
J gene: TRBJ1-2
D gene: -
clone size: -
CDR3 protein: CASSEGFYGYTF
CDR3 DNA: TGCGCCAGCAGTGAGGGGTTCTATGGCTACACCTTC

V gene: TRBV11-3
J gene: TRBJ2-3
D gene: -
clone size: few
CDR3 protein: CASSPHGGVADTQYF
CDR3 DNA: TGTGCCAGCAGCCCCCACGGGGGTGTCGCAGATACGCAGTATTTT

V gene: TRBV4-3
J gene: TRBJ2-1
D gene: -
clone size: few
CDR3 protein: CASSQEGQRAYNEQFF
CDR3 DNA: TGCGCCAGCAGCCAAGAAGGCCAGCGAGCCTACAATGAGCAGTTCTTC

V gene: TRBV28
J gene: TRBJ1-4
D gene: -
clone size: few
CDR3 protein: CASSLPRGSGYEKLFF
CDR3 DNA: TGTGCCAGCAGTCTCCCCCGGGGCTCGGGGTATGAAAAACTGTTTTTT

V gene: TRBV19
J gene: TRBJ1-2
D gene: -
clone size: -
CDR3 protein: CASSMWADLFGYTF
CDR3 DNA: TGTGCCAGTAGTATGTGGGCGGATCTATTTGGCTACACCTTC

V gene: TRBV19
J gene: TRBJ2-7
D gene: -
clone size: few
CDR3 protein: CATRGGLLLDEQYF
CDR3 DNA: TGTGCCACCCGAGGGGGGCTCCTGTTAGACGAGCAGTACTTC

V gene: TRBV20-1
J gene: TRBJ2-2
D gene: TRBD2
clone size: few
CDR3 protein: CSAKKPGRAMNTGELFF
CDR3 DNA: TGCAGTGCCAAGAAGCCCGGGAGGGCCATGAACACCGGGGAGCTGTTTTTT

V gene: TRBV29-1
J gene: TRBJ2-1
D gene: TRBD2
clone size: few
CDR3 protein: CSVGRLAGVYNEQFF
CDR3 DNA: TGCAGCGTTGGCCGCCTAGCGGGAGTCTACAATGAGCAGTTCTTC

V gene: TRBV18
J gene: TRBJ2-2
D gene: -
clone size: -
CDR3 protein: CASSLHREAGELFF
CDR3 DNA: TGTGCCAGCTCACTACACAGGGAAGCCGGGGAGCTGTTTTTT

V gene: TRBV27
J gene: TRBJ2-1
D gene: TRBD1
clone size: many
CDR3 protein: CASSSGTGVLNEQFF
CDR3 DNA: TGTGCCAGCAGTTCCGGGACAGGGGTTCTCAATGAGCAGTTCTTC

V gene: TRBV11-1
J gene: TRBJ1-1
D gene: TRBD1
clone size: -
CDR3 protein: CASSSPRVIDRGRSNTEAFF
CDR3 DNA: TGTGCCAGCAGCTCACCCCGGGTAATCGACAGGGGACGATCGAACACTGAAGCTTTCTTT

V gene: TRBV5-1
J gene: TRBJ2-1
D gene: TRBD2
clone size: few
CDR3 protein: CASSLVAGGVLNEQFF
CDR3 DNA: TGCGCCAGCAGCTTGGTAGCGGGAGGGGTTCTCAATGAGCAGTTCTTC

V gene: TRBV7-9
J gene: TRBJ1-3
D gene: -
clone size: -
CDR3 protein: CASSERLNEPGNTIYF
CDR3 DNA: TGTGCCAGCAGCGAAAGACTCAACGAGCCTGGAAACACCATATATTTT

V gene: TRBV28
J gene: TRBJ2-5
D gene: -
clone size: few
CDR3 protein: CASSHPGARETQYF
CDR3 DNA: TGTGCCAGCAGTCACCCGGGGGCTAGAGAGACCCAGTACTTC

V gene: TRBV7-8
J gene: TRBJ1-2
D gene: TRBD1
clone size: -
CDR3 protein: CASRPRDSNYGYTF
CDR3 DNA: TGTGCCAGCAGGCCCCGGGACAGCAACTATGGCTACACCTTC

V gene: TRBV20-1
J gene: TRBJ1-6
D gene: -
clone size: few
CDR3 protein: CSAQSTSLKGSPLHF
CDR3 DNA: TGCAGTGCCCAATCCACCTCCCTAAAGGGATCACCCCTCCACTTT